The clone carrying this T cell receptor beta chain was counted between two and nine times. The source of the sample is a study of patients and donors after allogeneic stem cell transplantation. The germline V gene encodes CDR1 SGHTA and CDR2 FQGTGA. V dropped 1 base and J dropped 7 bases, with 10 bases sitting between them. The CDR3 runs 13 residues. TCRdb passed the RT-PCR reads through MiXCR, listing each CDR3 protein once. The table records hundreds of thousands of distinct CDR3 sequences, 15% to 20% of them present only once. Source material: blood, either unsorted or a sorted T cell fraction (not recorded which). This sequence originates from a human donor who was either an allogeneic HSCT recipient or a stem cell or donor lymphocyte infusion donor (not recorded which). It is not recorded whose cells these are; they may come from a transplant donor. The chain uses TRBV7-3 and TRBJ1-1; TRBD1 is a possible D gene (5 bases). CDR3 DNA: TGTGCCAGCAGCTTAAGACGGGACTTTGAAGCTTTCTTT. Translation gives CASSLRRDFEAFF.